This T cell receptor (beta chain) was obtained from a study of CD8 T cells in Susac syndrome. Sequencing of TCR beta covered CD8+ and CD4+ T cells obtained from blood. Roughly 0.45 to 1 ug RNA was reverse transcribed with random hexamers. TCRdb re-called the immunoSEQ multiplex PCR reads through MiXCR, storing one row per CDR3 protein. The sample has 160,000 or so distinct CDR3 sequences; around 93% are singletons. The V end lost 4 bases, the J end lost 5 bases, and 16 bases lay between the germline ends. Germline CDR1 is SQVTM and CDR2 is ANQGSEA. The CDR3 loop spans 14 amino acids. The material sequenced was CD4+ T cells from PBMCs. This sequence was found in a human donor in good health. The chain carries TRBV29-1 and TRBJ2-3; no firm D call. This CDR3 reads CSVGSVGSGDTQYF. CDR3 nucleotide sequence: TGCAGCGTTGGAAGTGTGGGGTCTGGAGATACGCAGTATTTT.